The clone carrying this TCR beta chain was seen once. What it recognizes is unknown. This entry belongs to a study of T cell responses to AZD1222 COVID-19 vaccine. Some clones are missing from TCRdb's copy, which holds only in-frame ones; the method was immunoSEQ multiplex PCR. The top ten clones hold 22% of a sample with just under 95,000 clones, roughly 91% of them seen once. Study-wide results and caveats: Donor demographics were predominantly white British with a female majority; clonal diversity may be underestimated.

Sequenced material: peripheral blood, taken on day 0 of AZD1222 vaccination. The source is an adult in good health.

The CDR3 DNA sequence: TGTGCCAGCAGCTTACAAACTAAGGGGGTTGGCTACACCTTC. Translation gives CASSLQTKGVGYTF. This chain joins TRBV7-2 and TRBJ1-2; TRBD1 is a possible D gene (6 bases). CDR1 and CDR2 from the germline V gene are SGHTA and FQGNSA. V was trimmed by 2 bases and J by 7 bases, leaving 14 bases between them. This CDR3 comprises 14 residues.